The T cell receptor beta chain under discussion was sequenced for a study of shared clonotypes between healthy human individuals. Study results and caveats: Sampling used blood alone; tissue repertoires probably differ.

The CDR3 covers 12 residues. V lost 3 bases, J lost 2 bases, and 4 bases lay in between. Germline V gives CDR1 SGHRS, CDR2 YFSETQ. Some 100 million PBMCs per unsorted sample were used for genomic DNA. The test was conducted at deep level. The protocol was immunoSEQ multiplex PCR, while the TCRdb copy is restricted to in-frame clones and leaves out a portion. The sample includes about 470,000 clones, roughly 83% of them seen just once. Of note for this clone: Its antigen is as yet unknown. The same CDR3 can be traced to other DNA sequences in this sample.

The chain is built from TRBV5-1 and TRBJ2-3; D gene uncertain. The receptor comes from a woman aged 40 to 50 in good health. Some clones in this sample may be carry-over from other donors' samples. Sequencing used PBMCs. Here the CDR3 DNA reads TGCGCCAGCAGCTACACCACAGATACGCAGTATTTT. It yields the protein CASSYTTDTQYF. The variable domain in full, completed from reference TRBV5-1 and TRBJ2-3, reads KAGVTQTPRYLIKTRGQQVTLSCSPISGHRSVSWYQQTPGQGLQFLFEYFSETQRNKGNFPGRFSGRQFSNSRSEMNVSTLELGDSALYLCASSYTTDTQYFGPGTRLTVL.